The TCR beta chain described here comes from a study of T-cell memory formation after mild COVID-19. Between the trimmed V and J ends, which lost 8 bases and 2 bases, there was a span of 11 bases. This CDR3 comprises 13 residues. cDNA libraries for TCR alpha and TCR beta, carrying sample barcodes and UMIs, came from 5'RACE with constant-segment primers. Each CDR3 protein gets one entry after TCRdb re-called the 5' RACE reads with MiXCR. The repertoire holds about 400,000 distinct CDR3 sequences, with about 16% as singletons. Material: PBMCs or a T cell subset sorted from them (not recorded which). The chain uses TRBV12-3 or TRBV12-4 and TRBJ2-3; a possible D gene is TRBD2 (5 bases). The TCR comes from a man aged 18 to 35 who had mild COVID-19 (a few samples of this study predate the infection). Cell type and time point are not known. CDR3 protein: CASRDRTTDTQYF. The CDR3 DNA is TGTGCCAGCCGGGATCGAACCACAGATACGCAGTATTTT.